This T cell receptor beta chain comes out of a study of T cell responses to AZD1222 COVID-19 vaccine (dated by TCRdb to about 2021). With respect to the entire study: AZD1222 recipients given second doses at about 4 weeks or at about 12 weeks were pooled, since spike-specific TCR depth and breadth were not found to differ between the two schedules. A total of approximately 240 trial participants underwent TCR sequencing, of whom roughly 210 had received two doses of AZD1222 and around 25 had received two doses of the MenACWY control vaccine. Trial participants were enrolled into age subgroups of 18-55, 56-69 and 70-plus years, which contained around 140, 26 and 57 TCR-sequenced participants, respectively.

Turning to this clone: Its antigen remains unidentified. The sample holds no much larger clone one base away, and base qualities are not on file.

This sample's time point label indicates: baseline before first vaccination. Samples from vaccinated people were obtained from the UK trials COV001 and COV002, which included a single-blind randomized controlled phase 2/3 trial of AZD1222 (ChAdOx1 nCoV-19) in healthy adults. For TCRbeta chain sequencing, PBMC samples from trial participants were taken at day 0 and at day 28 after the second dose. The CDR3 regions of human TCRbeta chains were subjected to immunosequencing. On the authors' methods: TCRs in the repertoires were compared against a reference library of SARS-CoV-2-specific TCRs that had been generated with the MIRA antigen-specificity platform. Breadth meant the fraction of unique TCRs that were SARS-CoV-2-associated, whereas depth meant the fraction of total T cells that were SARS-CoV-2-associated. Using the MIRA data, every spike-specific TCR was mapped to the spike region that the TCR reacted to and assigned to either a CD4 or a CD8 class. Log10-transformed breadth and depth values were compared by one-way ANOVA with Sidak's multiple comparisons tests. Sourced from immuneACCESS, this table was stored by TCRdb with only in-frame sequences that have V and J called. A share of the clones is absent; for the studies checked, an unresolved V gene accounts for under half, and the remainder has no known explanation. The D gene and trimming were derived from the DNA, and the V and J assignments and clone size from that table. This sample comprises fewer than 150,000 clones, 75% to 95% of them detected only once. Of the sample, 3.4% falls within the top ten clones.

Paper-wide results and their limitations: Conclusions about previously exposed vaccinees were limited because only a handful of AZD1222 recipients were SARS-CoV-2 seropositive at baseline. No day 14 peak-response samples were available, so repertoires were characterized only after the peak T cell response. Most participants were white British and females outnumbered males, and the authors suggested that clonal diversity may have been underestimated. Reportedly, almost half of the unique spike-specific TCRs recognized epitopes lying outside the regions that are mutated in the B.1.351 and B.1.1.7 variants. The vaccine-associated CD4 TCRs covered the entire spike protein, and the dominant responses fell in regions 160-218 and 743-854. In the small 56-69-year group, the increase in depth fell short of significance, most likely because of low power. After two AZD1222 doses, both the breadth and the depth of spike-specific TCRs were significantly higher than at day 0 and than in MenACWY recipients.

As encoded in the germline V gene, CDR1 is SGHTA while CDR2 is FQGNSA. V is trimmed back by 2 bases and J by 10 bases, and the junction contains 13 bases that no gene match accounts for. Taken from cysteine to phenylalanine, the CDR3 has 16 residues. The entry retains the CDR3 DNA only, 48 bases that are in frame from base 1. This sequence originates from an adult in good health. In this chain, TRBV7-2 is recombined with TRBJ2-3, with TRBD2 identical over 9 junction bases. This specimen was peripheral blood, taken on day 0 of AZD1222 vaccination. The DNA reads as follows: TGTGCCAGCAGCTTAAATCGGGCTAGCGGGGTGATGGCGCAGTATTTT. It translates as CASSLNRASGVMAQYF.